One and the same sample provided the 9 T cell receptor beta chains below, sequenced in a study of identical twins (dated by TCRdb to between 2015 and 2016). Libraries were prepared through 5' RACE. Sequencing was carried out with an Illumina HiSeq 2000. Using fastp at Q25 and MiXCR, TCRdb reprocessed the public reads and kept productive beta chains. Every entry covers one CDR3 protein and lists the most common genes and DNA from its rows. A total of hundreds of thousands of distinct CDR3 sequences appear in this sample, around 6% of them only once. The ten largest make up roughly 2% of the sample. The sample comprised naive T cells sorted from blood. The cell subset or site label corresponds to: cells isolated with a human naive T-cell isolation kit. These receptors were taken from a man aged 18 to 29 in good health.

This clonotype was counted at least ten times. The chain is built from TRBV15 and TRBJ2-3; the D gene is possibly TRBD2 (6 bases). The CDR3 has 15 residues. Trimming took 1 base from V and 6 from J, leaving 14 bases between them. Germline V gene lookup returns CDR1 LNHNV and CDR2 YYDKDF (reference sequence). CDR3 sequence reads: CATSRGSLASDTQYF. DNA of the CDR3: TGTGCCACCAGCAGAGGTTCACTAGCCTCGGATACGCAGTATTTT. Together with reference TRBV15 and TRBJ2-3, the CDR3 gives the full variable domain: DAMVIQNPRYQVTQFGKPVTLSCSQTLNHNVMYWYQQKSSQAPKLLFHYYDKDFNNEADTPDNFQSRRPNTSFCFLDIRSPGLGDTAMYLCATSRGSLASDTQYFGPGTRLTVL.

This chain joins TRBV4-2 and TRBJ2-1, with 7 nucleotides matching TRBD2. This CDR3 has 16 residues. V lost 5 bases to trimming and J lost 7 bases; unmatched junction nucleotides: 14. Germline V gene lookup returns CDR1 LGHNA and CDR2 YNFKEQ. The CDR3: CASSARLWEGLNEQFF. CDR3 DNA: TGTGCCAGCAGCGCCCGGCTTTGGGAGGGCCTTAATGAGCAGTTCTTC.

This clonotype was detected a few times. The V and J genes are TRBV6-1 and TRBJ2-7; D assignment may be TRBD1 or TRBD2 (5 bases each). The CDR3 consists of 14 residues. Germline lookup yields CDR1 MNHNS and CDR2 SASEGT. V lost 0 bases and J lost 3, with 9 bases in between. The CDR3 region is CASSEAGRIYEQYF. The CDR3 bases are TGTGCCAGCAGTGAAGCGGGACGTATCTACGAGCAGTACTTC.

This clonotype was counted many times. The V and J genes are TRBV12-3 or TRBV12-4 and TRBJ2-1; 8 bases are a match to TRBD1. The V segment lost 5 bases and the J segment 0 bases; nucleotides outside the gene matches: 9. The CDR3 is 17 residues long. CDR3 sequence reads: CASSPRTGSSSYNEQFF. The CDR3 coding sequence is TGTGCCAGCAGTCCCCGGACAGGGTCAAGCTCCTACAATGAGCAGTTCTTC.

There are a few counts of this clonotype. J is TRBJ2-7 and V is TRBV6-2 or TRBV6-3; 8 bases map to TRBD2. Germline V CDR1 and CDR2: MNHEY, SVGEGT. The ends lost 5 bases at V and 6 bases at J; junction bases unmatched: 12. The CDR3 extends over 15 amino acids. The CDR3 region has the DNA TGTGCCAGCAGTCTGGAAGCGGGAGTTAGCTCCGAGCAGTACTTC. The encoded protein is CASSLEAGVSSEQYF.

This sequence joins TRBV5-1 and TRBJ2-5; 10 bases map to TRBD1. Germline V gene data show CDR1 as SGHRS and CDR2 as YFSETQ. After removal of 4 bases from V and 11 bases from J, the junction contained 8 bases not matched to a gene. CDR3 length equals 13 residues. The CDR3 loop reads CASSPDRGEYQYF. The CDR3 DNA reads as TGCGCCAGCAGCCCGGACAGGGGGGAGTATCAGTACTTC.

In this sample, this clonotype turned up many times. V and J are TRBV5-1 and TRBJ1-2; weak D call: TRBD1 (5 bases). Germline V gives CDR1 SGHRS, CDR2 YFSETQ. The V and J ends lost 4 bases and 8 bases respectively, with 15 bases between them. The CDR3 runs 13 residues. The CDR3 bases are TGCGCCAGCAGCACCAGGGTTTTGGACGGCTACACCTTC. Encoded protein: CASSTRVLDGYTF.

This clonotype appeared many times. The rearrangement joins TRBV20-1 to TRBJ1-2; D unresolved. Trimming left V 4 bases short and J 0 bases short, with 9 bases between. This CDR3 is built from 13 residues. Germline assignment: CDR1 DFQATT and CDR2 SNEGSKA (reference sequence). The CDR3 coding sequence is TGCAGTGCTACCCCGAGAGCTAACTATGGCTACACCTTC. This translates into CSATPRANYGYTF.

This clonotype was seen a few times. The gene calls are TRBV11-2 and TRBJ2-5; 7 bases map to TRBD2. Trimming cost V 1 base and J 1 base; bases outside gene matches: 12. CDR1 is SGHAT and CDR2 is FQNNGV in the germline V gene. The length of the CDR3 is 18 residues. The CDR3 spells CASSLVGGGMQIQETQYF. The CDR3 DNA is TGTGCCAGCAGCTTAGTTGGGGGGGGGATGCAAATCCAAGAGACCCAGTACTTC.